This paragraph covers one TCR beta chain sequence. This sample is part of a study of T cells after somatic rescue of genetic block. This CDR3 comprises 14 residues. V was pared by 6 bases and J by 7 bases, with 9 bases of the junction left unmatched. Germline V lookup: CDR1 MNHNS, CDR2 SASEGT. Data came from immunoSEQ multiplex PCR; TCRdb stores just in-frame clones and leaves some out. The sample contains 80,000 to 100,000 clones, just under 90% of which appear only once. Material for sequencing was peripheral blood mononuclear cells (PBMCs). This TCR was sampled from a woman between 18 and 30 years old. The chain combines TRBV6-1 with TRBJ1-2; 9 positions match TRBD1. The CDR3 sequence is CASSLLQGAGGYTF. The CDR3 DNA is TGTGCCAGCAGCCTACTACAGGGGGCGGGTGGCTACACCTTC.